This TCR beta chain emerged from a study of blood T cells in healthy people across ages. Study-wide results and caveats: Unsorted PBMCs ruled out conclusive naive versus antigen-experienced comparison.

With a J-beta primer mix and a sample-barcoded 5' primer, a second PCR ran about 6 to 11 cycles. Every single cDNA molecule received a tag from a template-switch adaptor with 12 random nucleotides. TCRdb ran MiXCR on the 5' RACE reads and lists one entry per CDR3 protein. The table includes 730,000 or so distinct CDR3 sequences, approximately 43% detected once. This clonotype was seen a handful of times. Its antigen is unidentified. The CDR3 has 12 amino acids. Trimming shortened V by 4 bases and J by 10 bases, and 11 bases separated the two germline ends. Germline CDR1 and CDR2: MDHEN and SYDVKM. The chain recombines TRBV28 with TRBJ2-1, with a weak D call TRBD1 (6 bases). The receptor's source is a woman between 55 and 75 years old in good health. Sequenced: blood. DNA for the CDR3: TGTGCCAGCAGTTCGGGACACCTCGAGCAGTTCTTC. Protein: CASSSGHLEQFF.